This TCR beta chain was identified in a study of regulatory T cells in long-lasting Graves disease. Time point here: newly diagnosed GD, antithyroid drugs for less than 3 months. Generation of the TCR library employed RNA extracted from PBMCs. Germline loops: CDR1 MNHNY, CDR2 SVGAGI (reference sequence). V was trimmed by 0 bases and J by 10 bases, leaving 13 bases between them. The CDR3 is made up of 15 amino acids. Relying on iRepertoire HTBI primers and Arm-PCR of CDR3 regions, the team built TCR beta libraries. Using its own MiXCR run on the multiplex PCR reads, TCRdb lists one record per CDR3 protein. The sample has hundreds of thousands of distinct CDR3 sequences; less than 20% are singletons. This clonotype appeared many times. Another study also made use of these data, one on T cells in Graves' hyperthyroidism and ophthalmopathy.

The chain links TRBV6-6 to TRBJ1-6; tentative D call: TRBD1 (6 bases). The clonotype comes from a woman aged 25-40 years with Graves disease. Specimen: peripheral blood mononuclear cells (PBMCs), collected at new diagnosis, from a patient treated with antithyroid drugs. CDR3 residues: CASSYSQGGGSPLHF. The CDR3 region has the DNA TGTGCCAGCAGTTACTCGCAGGGTGGGGGCTCACCCCTCCACTTT.